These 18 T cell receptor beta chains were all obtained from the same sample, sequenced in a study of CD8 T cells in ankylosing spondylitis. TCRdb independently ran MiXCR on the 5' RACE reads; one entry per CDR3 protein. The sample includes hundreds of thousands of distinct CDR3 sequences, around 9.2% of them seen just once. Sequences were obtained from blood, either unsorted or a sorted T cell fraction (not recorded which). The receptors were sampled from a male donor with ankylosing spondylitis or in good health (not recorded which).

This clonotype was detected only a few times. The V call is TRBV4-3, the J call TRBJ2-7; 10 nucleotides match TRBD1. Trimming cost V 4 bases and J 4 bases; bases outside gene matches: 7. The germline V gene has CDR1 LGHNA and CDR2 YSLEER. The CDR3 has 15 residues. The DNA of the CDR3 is TGCGCCAGCAGCCCGGGACAGGGGAGCCGTTACGAGCAGTACTTC. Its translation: CASSPGQGSRYEQYF.

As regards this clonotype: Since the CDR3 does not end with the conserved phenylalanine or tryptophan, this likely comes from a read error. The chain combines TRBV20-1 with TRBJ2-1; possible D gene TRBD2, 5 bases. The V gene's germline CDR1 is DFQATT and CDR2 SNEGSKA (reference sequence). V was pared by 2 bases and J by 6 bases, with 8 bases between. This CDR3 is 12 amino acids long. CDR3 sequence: CSARWTGNEQFL. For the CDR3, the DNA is TGCAGTGCTAGATGGACTGGCAATGAGCAGTTCTTA.

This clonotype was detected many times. Written as DNA, the CDR3 is TGCAGTGCTATCTCCCAACAAGGGCAAACCACTGAAGCTTTCTTT. It codes for CSAISQQGQTTEAFF. V gene TRBV20-1 combines with J gene TRBJ1-1; D gene ambiguous. The length of the CDR3 is 15 residues. Germline loops: CDR1 DFQATT, CDR2 SNEGSKA (reference sequence). Trimming pared 4 bases from V and 4 bases from J, leaving 19 bases between.

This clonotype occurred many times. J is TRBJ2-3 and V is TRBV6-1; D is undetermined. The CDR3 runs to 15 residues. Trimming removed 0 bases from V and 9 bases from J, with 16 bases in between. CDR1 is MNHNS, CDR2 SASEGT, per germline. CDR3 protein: CASSEAPSAQDTQYF. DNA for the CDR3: TGTGCCAGCAGTGAAGCGCCCTCTGCCCAAGACACGCAGTATTTT.

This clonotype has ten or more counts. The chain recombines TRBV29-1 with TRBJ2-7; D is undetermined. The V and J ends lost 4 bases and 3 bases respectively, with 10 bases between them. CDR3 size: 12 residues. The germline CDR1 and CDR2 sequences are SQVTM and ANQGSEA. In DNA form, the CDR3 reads TGCAGCGTTGTGAGTGGGATCTACGAGCAGTACTTC. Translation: CSVVSGIYEQYF.

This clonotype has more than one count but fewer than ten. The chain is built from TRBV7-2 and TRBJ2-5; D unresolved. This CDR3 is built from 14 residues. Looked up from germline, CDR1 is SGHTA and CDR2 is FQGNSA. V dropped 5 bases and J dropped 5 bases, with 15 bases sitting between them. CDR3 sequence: CASSHGPKRETQYF. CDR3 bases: TGTGCCAGCAGCCATGGCCCTAAACGGGAGACCCAGTACTTC.

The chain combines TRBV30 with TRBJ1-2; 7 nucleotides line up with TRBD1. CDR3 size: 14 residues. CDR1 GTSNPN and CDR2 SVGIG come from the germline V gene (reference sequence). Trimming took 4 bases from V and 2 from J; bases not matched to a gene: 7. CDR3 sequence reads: CAWTLGTANYGYTF. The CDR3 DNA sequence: TGTGCCTGGACCCTCGGGACAGCCAACTATGGCTACACCTTC. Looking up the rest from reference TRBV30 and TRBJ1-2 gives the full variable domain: SQTIHQWPATLVQPVGSPLSLECTVEGTSNPNLYWYRQAAGRGLQLLFYSVGIGQISSEVPQNLSASRPQDRQFILSSKKLLLSDSGFYLCAWTLGTANYGYTFGSGTRLTVV.

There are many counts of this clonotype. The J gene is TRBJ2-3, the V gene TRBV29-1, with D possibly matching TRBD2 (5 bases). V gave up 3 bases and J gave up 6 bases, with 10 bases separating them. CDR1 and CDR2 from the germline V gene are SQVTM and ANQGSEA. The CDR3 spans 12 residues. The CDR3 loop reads CSVDRLFDTQYF. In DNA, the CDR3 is TGCAGCGTTGATAGACTATTCGATACGCAGTATTTT.

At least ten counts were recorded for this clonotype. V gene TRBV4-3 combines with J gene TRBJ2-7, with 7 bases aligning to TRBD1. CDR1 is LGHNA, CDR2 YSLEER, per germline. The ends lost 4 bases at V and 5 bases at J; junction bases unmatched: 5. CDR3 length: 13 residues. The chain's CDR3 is CASSPRQGDEQYF. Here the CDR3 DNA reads TGCGCCAGCAGCCCCCGCCAGGGGGACGAGCAGTACTTC.

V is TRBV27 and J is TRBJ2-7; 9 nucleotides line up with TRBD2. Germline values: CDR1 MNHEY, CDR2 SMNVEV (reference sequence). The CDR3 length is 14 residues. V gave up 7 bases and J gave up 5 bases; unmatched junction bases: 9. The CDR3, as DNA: TGTGCCAGCACCCTTAGCGGGAGAGAGCACGAGCAGTACTTC. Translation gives CASTLSGREHEQYF.

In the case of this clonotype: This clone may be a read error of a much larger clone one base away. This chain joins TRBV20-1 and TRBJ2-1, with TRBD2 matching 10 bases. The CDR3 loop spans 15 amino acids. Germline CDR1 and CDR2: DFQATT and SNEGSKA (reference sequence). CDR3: CSVRGASGRENEQFF. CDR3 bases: TGCAGTGTTAGAGGGGCTAGCGGGAGAGAAAATGAGCAGTTCTTC.

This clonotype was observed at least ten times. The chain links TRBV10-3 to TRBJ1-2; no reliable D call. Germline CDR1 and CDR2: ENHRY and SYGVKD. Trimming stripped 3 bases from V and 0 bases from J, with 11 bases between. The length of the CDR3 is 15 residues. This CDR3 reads CAISESQKANYGYTF. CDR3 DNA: TGTGCCATCAGTGAATCCCAAAAAGCTAACTATGGCTACACCTTC.

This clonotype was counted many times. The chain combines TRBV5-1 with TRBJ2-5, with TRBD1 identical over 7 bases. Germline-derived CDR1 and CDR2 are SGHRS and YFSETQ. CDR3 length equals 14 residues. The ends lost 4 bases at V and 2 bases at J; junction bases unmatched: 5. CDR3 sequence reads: CASSPRQGQETQYF. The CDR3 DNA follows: TGCGCCAGCAGCCCACGACAGGGACAAGAGACCCAGTACTTC. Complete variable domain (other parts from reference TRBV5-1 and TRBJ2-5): KAGVTQTPRYLIKTRGQQVTLSCSPISGHRSVSWYQQTPGQGLQFLFEYFSETQRNKGNFPGRFSGRQFSNSRSEMNVSTLELGDSALYLCASSPRQGQETQYFGPGTRLLVL.

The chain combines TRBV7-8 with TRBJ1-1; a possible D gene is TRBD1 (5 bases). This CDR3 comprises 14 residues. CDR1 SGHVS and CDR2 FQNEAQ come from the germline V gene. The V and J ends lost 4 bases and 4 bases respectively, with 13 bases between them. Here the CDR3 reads CASSSAEGLTEAFF. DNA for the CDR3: TGTGCCAGCAGCTCAGCCGAGGGGCTCACTGAAGCTTTCTTT.

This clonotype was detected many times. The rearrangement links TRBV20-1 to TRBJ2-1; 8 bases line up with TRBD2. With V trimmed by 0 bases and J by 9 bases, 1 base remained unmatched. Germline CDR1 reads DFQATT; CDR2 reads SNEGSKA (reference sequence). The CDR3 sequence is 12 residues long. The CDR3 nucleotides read TGCAGTGCTAGAGAAGGGACTAGTGAGCAGTTCTTC. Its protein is CSAREGTSEQFF.

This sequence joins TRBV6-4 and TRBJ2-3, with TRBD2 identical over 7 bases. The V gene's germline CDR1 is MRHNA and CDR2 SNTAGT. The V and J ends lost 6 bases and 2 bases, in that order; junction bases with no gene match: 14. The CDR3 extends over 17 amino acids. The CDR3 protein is CASSDRWVAGYTDTQYF. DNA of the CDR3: TGTGCCAGCAGCGACCGCTGGGTAGCGGGTTACACAGATACGCAGTATTTT.

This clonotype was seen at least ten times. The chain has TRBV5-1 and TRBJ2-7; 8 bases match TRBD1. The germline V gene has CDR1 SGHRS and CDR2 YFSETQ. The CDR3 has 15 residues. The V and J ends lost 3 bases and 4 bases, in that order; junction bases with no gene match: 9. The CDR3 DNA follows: TGCGCCAGCAGCTCCGACAGGGGCCCATCATACGAGCAGTACTTC. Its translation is CASSSDRGPSYEQYF.

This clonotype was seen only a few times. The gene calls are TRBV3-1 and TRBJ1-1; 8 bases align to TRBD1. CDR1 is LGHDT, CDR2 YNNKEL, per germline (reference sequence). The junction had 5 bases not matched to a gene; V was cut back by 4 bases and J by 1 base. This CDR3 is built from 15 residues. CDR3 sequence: CASSLGGQGNTEAFF. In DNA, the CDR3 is TGTGCCAGCAGCCTAGGCGGACAGGGGAACACTGAAGCTTTCTTT. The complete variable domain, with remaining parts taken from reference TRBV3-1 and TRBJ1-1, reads DTAVSQTPKYLVTQMGNDKSIKCEQNLGHDTMYWYKQDSKKFLKIMFSYNNKELIINETVPNRFSPKSPDKAHLNLHINSLELGDSAVYFCASSLGGQGNTEAFFGQGTRLTVV.